The 14 T cell receptor beta chains presented below share a single source sample, sequenced in a study of blood T cell repertoires in COVID-19. TCRdb's table, derived via immunoSEQ multiplex PCR, lists solely in-frame clones and lacks some. In the table there are some 370,000 clones, about 89% of which are singletons. Sequences were obtained from peripheral blood. These TCRs come from a man aged 40-50 years with acute or convalescent COVID-19.

The chain combines TRBV19 with TRBJ1-1; TRBD1 might be the D (6 bases). Germline assignment: CDR1 LNHDA and CDR2 SQIVND (reference sequence). CDR3 length: 14 residues. The ends were cut back, 7 bases at V and 0 bases at J, with 12 bases in the middle. The CDR3 sequence is CASTTDSMNTEAFF. CDR3 coding DNA: TGTGCCAGTACCACGGACAGCATGAACACTGAAGCTTTCTTT.

V is TRBV5-1 and J is TRBJ2-2, with a possible D match to TRBD1 (5 bases). V lost 0 bases to trimming and J lost 4 bases, with 19 bases between them. Per germline, CDR1 SGHRS and CDR2 YFSETQ. The CDR3 is 18 amino acids. CDR3 in amino acids: CASSLARVSAGRTGELFF. Here the CDR3 DNA reads TGCGCCAGCAGCTTGGCCAGGGTCTCTGCAGGACGCACCGGGGAGCTGTTTTTT.

The rearrangement joins TRBV14 to TRBJ2-5; 8 bases align to TRBD2. This CDR3 is built from 15 residues. J was trimmed by 0 bases and V by 0 bases; bases with no gene match: 0. Germline V lookup: CDR1 SGHDN, CDR2 FVKESK. CDR3 in DNA: TGTGCCAGCAGCCAAGAGCGGGGGGACCAAGAGACCCAGTACTTC. Its protein product is CASSQERGDQETQYF.

The chain uses TRBV28 and TRBJ1-1; no definite D call. Germline V gene lookup returns CDR1 MDHEN and CDR2 SYDVKM. Trimming took 3 bases from V and 3 from J, leaving 11 bases between them. This CDR3 contains 14 residues. The CDR3 sequence: CASSFIVRDTEAFF. CDR3 nucleotides: TGTGCCAGCAGTTTTATCGTCCGGGACACTGAAGCTTTCTTT.

The chain uses TRBV5-4 and TRBJ2-1; D call uncertain. Trimming removed 4 bases from V and 0 bases from J, with 11 bases in between. CDR3 length equals 15 residues. In germline, CDR1 is SGHNT, CDR2 YYREEE (reference sequence). CDR3 region: CASSTTISSYNEQFF. As DNA, the CDR3 is TGTGCCAGCAGCACAACAATAAGCTCCTACAATGAGCAGTTCTTC.

This clone was seen a single time. The CDR3 loop reads CASSVLGGGDTQYF. CDR3 sequence (DNA): TGTGCCAGCAGCGTCCTCGGCGGGGGGGATACGCAGTATTTT. The chain recombines TRBV9 with TRBJ2-3; 8 bases are shared with TRBD2. Losses at the gene ends were 2 bases for V and 6 bases for J; bases not matched to a gene: 5. CDR3 length: 14 residues. CDR1 and CDR2 from the germline V gene are SGDLS and YYNGEE. Supplemented by reference TRBV9 and TRBJ2-3, the full variable domain reads DSGVTQTPKHLITATGQRVTLRCSPRSGDLSVYWYQQSLDQGLQFLIQYYNGEERAKGNILERFSAQQFPDLHSELNLSSLELGDSALYFCASSVLGGGDTQYFGPGTRLTVL.

Here the CDR3 reads CASSRWALGNTGELFF. Written as DNA, the CDR3 is TGTGCCAGCAGCAGATGGGCACTCGGTAACACCGGGGAGCTGTTTTTT. This chain joins TRBV7-9 and TRBJ2-2, with D hard to call. Trimming left V 5 bases short and J 2 bases short, with 15 bases between. CDR1 and CDR2 (germline): SEHNR, FQNEAQ (reference sequence). This CDR3 spans 16 amino acids.

CDR3 region: CAWSVWRGGQPQHF. The CDR3 DNA sequence: TGTGCCTGGAGTGTATGGAGGGGAGGTCAGCCCCAGCATTTT. This chain uses TRBV30 with TRBJ1-5; D is perhaps TRBD1 (5 bases). The CDR3 is 14 amino acids. The V and J ends lost 0 bases and 6 bases respectively, with 12 bases between them. The V gene's germline CDR1 is GTSNPN and CDR2 SVGIG (reference sequence).

The chain carries TRBV7-2 and TRBJ2-3, with 9 nucleotides matching TRBD2. The V and J ends lost 4 bases and 3 bases, in that order; junction bases with no gene match: 8. This CDR3 spans 16 amino acids. In germline, CDR1 is SGHTA, CDR2 FQGNSA. DNA for the CDR3: TGTGCCAGCAGCTCACGCGGGGGGGGTGAAACAGATACGCAGTATTTT. Translation gives CASSSRGGGETDTQYF.

Of note for this clone: Other nucleotide sequences from this sample produce the same CDR3. The genes are TRBV6-1 and TRBJ2-7; D not certain. Trimming stripped 2 bases from V and 2 bases from J, with 7 bases between. Germline CDR1 reads MNHNS; CDR2 reads SASEGT. This CDR3 spans 13 amino acids. CDR3 loop: CASSETSAYEQYF. In DNA, the CDR3 is TGTGCCAGCAGTGAAACTTCGGCCTACGAGCAGTACTTC.

The DNA of the CDR3 is TGTGCCAGCGGCCGCGGAGATACGCAGTATTTT. Residues: CASGRGDTQYF. V usage is TRBV3-1 (or the pseudogene TRBV3-2) and J usage is TRBJ2-3; D remains unclear. The V end was cut by 8 bases, the J end by 5 bases, with 8 bases between. The CDR3 covers 11 residues. Germline V gene sequence: CDR1 LGHDT, CDR2 YNNKEL (reference sequence).

The V call is TRBV19, the J call TRBJ1-2; maybe TRBD1 (5 bases). Per the germline V gene, CDR1 is LNHDA and CDR2 is SQIVND (reference sequence). V lost 10 bases to trimming and J lost 5 bases, with 23 bases between them. This CDR3 is 15 amino acids long. CDR3 amino acids: CATQARQGFQYGYTF. The CDR3 DNA follows: TGTGCCACCCAAGCAAGGCAGGGATTCCAATATGGCTACACCTTC.

V and J are TRBV11-2 and TRBJ2-7, with D perhaps matching TRBD2 (6 bases). There are 14 residues in the CDR3. Germline CDR1 SGHAT, CDR2 FQNNGV. V shed 3 bases and J shed 2 bases, with 11 bases lying between them. The DNA for the CDR3 is TGTGCCAGCAGCTTGGGACTGACGACCTACGAGCAGTACTTC. Amino acids: CASSLGLTTYEQYF.

This rearrangement joins TRBV28 to TRBJ1-5, with a possible D match to TRBD1 (5 bases). CDR1 and CDR2 (germline): MDHEN, SYDVKM. The CDR3 totals 15 residues. The V end lost 3 bases, the J end lost 4 bases, and 13 bases lay between the germline ends. Here the CDR3 DNA reads TGTGCCAGCAGTTTGCCCAGGGAGGGGAATCAGCCCCAGCATTTT. Amino acids: CASSLPREGNQPQHF.